Below, one T cell receptor beta chain is given with its context. Antigen unknown. Repertoires were generated with immunoSEQ multiplex PCR, while TCRdb's copy carries only in-frame clones and drops some. The sample has tens of thousands of clones, about 90% seen once. The sample is drawn from a study of T cell responses to AZD1222 COVID-19 vaccine. The CDR3 extends over 15 amino acids. V lost 4 bases and J lost 1, with 13 bases in between. Germline CDR1 reads SGHTA; CDR2 reads FQGNSA. General study points: Reports indicate that nearly half of spike-specific TCRs are directed at unmutated variant regions.

This receptor was identified in an adult who received the AZD1222 COVID-19 vaccine. V gene TRBV7-2 combines with J gene TRBJ1-1; D ambiguous. This material consisted of peripheral blood, taken 28 days after the second AZD1222 dose. CDR3 DNA: TGTGCCAGCAGCTACCTCGAGGGAGCGAACACTGAAGCTTTCTTT. Its translation is CASSYLEGANTEAFF.